This TCR beta chain came from a study of T cell responses to AZD1222 COVID-19 vaccine (dated by TCRdb to the early 2020s). General notes on the study: AZD1222 recipients whose second dose came at about 4 weeks and those whose second dose came at about 12 weeks were combined into one group, since spike-specific TCR depth and breadth did not differ between the two schedules. A total of approximately 230 trial participants underwent TCR sequencing, of whom 200 to 220 received two doses of AZD1222 and about 25 received two doses of the MenACWY control vaccine. Trial participants were enrolled into age subgroups of 18-55, 56-69 and 70-plus years, which contained approximately 150, 30 and 60 TCR-sequenced participants, respectively.

Broad study findings and their caveats: Vaccine-associated CD4 TCRs spanned the whole spike protein, with dominant responses in regions 160-218 and 743-854. The 56-69-year group was small, and its depth increase did not reach significance, likely because of low power. Participants were mostly white British and included more females than males, and it was suggested by the authors that clonal diversity may have been underestimated. Epitopes outside the regions mutated in the B.1.351 and B.1.1.7 variants were reportedly recognized by nearly half of the unique spike-specific TCRs. Only five or six AZD1222 recipients were SARS-CoV-2 seropositive at baseline, limiting conclusions about previously exposed vaccinees. Because no samples from the day 14 peak response were available, repertoires could be characterized only after the peak T cell response. After two AZD1222 doses, both the breadth and the depth of spike-specific TCRs were significantly higher than at day 0 and than in MenACWY recipients.

The CDR3 runs 14 residues from the cysteine to the phenylalanine. This entry keeps only the CDR3 DNA: 42 bases, framed from base 1. The germline V gene encodes CDR1 ENHRY and CDR2 SYGVKD. Relative to germline, V is 2 bases shorter and J is 0 bases shorter, with 7 bases between their ends. The CDR3 regions of human TCRbeta chains were subjected to immunosequencing. Processing in the source paper ran as follows. Repertoire TCRs were matched against a reference library of SARS-CoV-2-specific TCRs generated with the MIRA antigen-specificity platform. Breadth meant the fraction of unique TCRs that were SARS-CoV-2-associated, whereas depth meant the fraction of total T cells that were SARS-CoV-2-associated. Using the MIRA data, each spike-specific TCR was mapped to the spike region that the TCR reacts to and placed in a CD4 or CD8 class. Log10-transformed breadth and depth values were compared by one-way ANOVA with Sidak's multiple comparisons tests. Drawn from immuneACCESS, this table holds only the in-frame rearrangements with V and J called that TCRdb kept. Clones are partly lost; checked studies trace under half to an unresolved V gene and leave the rest unexplained. V, J and clone size are taken as reported in that table, and D and trimming were inferred from the DNA itself. The sample table records some 74,000 clones; 75% to 85% of these occur just once. About 20% of the sample is held by the ten biggest clonotypes.

On this clone itself: Its recognized antigen is unknown. The input lacks base qualities; no much larger clone sits a single base away.

According to the study, the label for this sample's time point signals: baseline before first vaccination. Vaccinee samples were obtained from the UK trials COV001 and COV002, which included a single-blind randomized controlled phase 2/3 trial of AZD1222 (ChAdOx1 nCoV-19) in healthy adults. For TCRbeta chain sequencing, PBMC samples from trial participants were taken at day 0 and at day 28 after the second dose. This TCR was sampled from an adult in good health. The source material was peripheral blood, sampled on day 0 of AZD1222 vaccination. The V and J genes are TRBV10-3 and TRBJ1-1; TRBD1 might be the D gene, on 6 matching bases. Here is the DNA: TGTGCCATCAGTGAGGGACAGATGAACACTGAAGCTTTCTTT. The encoded protein is CAISEGQMNTEAFF.